This TCR beta chain comes out of a study of blood T cell repertoires in COVID-19. Overall study context: Both acute and convalescent COVID-19 samples were obtained from the United States, Italy and Spain.

The CDR3 is 14 residues long. Germline V gene data show CDR1 as SGHRS and CDR2 as YFSETQ. V lost 4 bases to trimming and J lost 1 base, with 11 bases between them. Per the original data handling: Estimation of nucleated cell counts was performed using reference gene primer amplification. Some clones are missing from TCRdb's copy, which holds only in-frame ones; the method was immunoSEQ multiplex PCR. The V and J calls and clone size come from that table; D and trimming were worked out from the DNA. The sample consists of 150,000 or so clones, roughly 88% of them appearing once. There are a few counts of this clone. Allocation to cohorts depended on clinical history reported by the participants. Recovery among Cohort 3 donors was established by two negative PCRs, clearance, or symptom resolution.

The chain is built from TRBV5-1 and TRBJ2-5; a weak D match, TRBD2 (5 bases). The TCR sequence derives from a man aged 50-59 years who had recovered from COVID-19. The sequencing sample was made of PBMCs or T cells enriched from blood (not recorded which). CDR3 amino acids: CASSRDGSQETQYF. The DNA of the CDR3 is TGCGCCAGCAGCAGGGATGGGAGCCAAGAGACCCAGTACTTC.